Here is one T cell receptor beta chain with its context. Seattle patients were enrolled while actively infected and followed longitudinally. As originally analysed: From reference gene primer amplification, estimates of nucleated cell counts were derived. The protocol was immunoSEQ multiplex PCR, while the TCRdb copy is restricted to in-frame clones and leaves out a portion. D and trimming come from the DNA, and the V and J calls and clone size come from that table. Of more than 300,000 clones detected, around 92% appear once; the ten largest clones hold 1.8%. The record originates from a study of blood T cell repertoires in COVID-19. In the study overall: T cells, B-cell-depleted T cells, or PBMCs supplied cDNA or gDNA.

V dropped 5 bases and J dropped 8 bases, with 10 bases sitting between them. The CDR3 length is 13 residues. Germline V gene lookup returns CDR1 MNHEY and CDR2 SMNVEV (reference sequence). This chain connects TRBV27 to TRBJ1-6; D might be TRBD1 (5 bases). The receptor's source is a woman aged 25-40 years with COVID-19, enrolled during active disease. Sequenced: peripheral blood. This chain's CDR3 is CASSGRDYSPLHF. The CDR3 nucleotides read TGTGCCAGCAGTGGCCGGGACTATTCACCCCTCCACTTT.